This T cell receptor (beta chain) is drawn from a study of T-cell memory formation after mild COVID-19. In the study overall: Largely donor-specific TCR clusters were found.

Notes on the study in general: While clones contracting from day 15 to 85 were balanced between CD4 and CD8, later expanders leaned CD4+. Contracting clones localized mainly to CM and EM when CD4+ and mainly to EMRA when CD8+.

TCRdb fed the 5' RACE reads into MiXCR, producing one record per CDR3 protein. The table includes approximately 400,000 distinct CDR3 sequences, approximately 25% detected once. J lost 5 bases, V lost 6 bases, and 6 bases had no gene match. CDR3 length equals 13 residues. The V gene's germline CDR1 is DFQATT and CDR2 SNEGSKA (reference sequence). This clonotype appeared a few times. Its matching antigen is unknown. Sequenced: PBMCs or a T cell subset sorted from them (not recorded which). The receptor's source is an adult woman who had mild COVID-19 (a few samples of this study predate the infection). Cell type and time point are not known. This chain links TRBV20-1 with TRBJ2-7, with TRBD2 matching 11 bases. Here the CDR3 reads CSARLAGNDEQYF. CDR3 bases: TGCAGTGCCCGACTAGCGGGAAATGACGAGCAGTACTTC.